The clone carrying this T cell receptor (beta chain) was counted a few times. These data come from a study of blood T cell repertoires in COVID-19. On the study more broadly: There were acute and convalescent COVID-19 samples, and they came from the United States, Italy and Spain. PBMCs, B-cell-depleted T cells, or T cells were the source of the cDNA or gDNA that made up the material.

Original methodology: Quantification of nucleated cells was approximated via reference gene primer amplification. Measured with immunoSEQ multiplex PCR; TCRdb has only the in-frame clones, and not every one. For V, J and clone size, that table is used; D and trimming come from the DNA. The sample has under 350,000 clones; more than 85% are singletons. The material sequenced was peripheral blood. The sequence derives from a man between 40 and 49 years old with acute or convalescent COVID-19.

The CDR3 is CASSTGGAWPQHF. The CDR3 DNA is TGTGCCAGTTCTACAGGGGGCGCGTGGCCCCAGCATTTT. V is TRBV19 and J is TRBJ1-5; 9 nucleotides align to TRBD1. V lost 8 bases to trimming and J lost 9 bases; unmatched junction nucleotides: 8. From germline, CDR1 is LNHDA and CDR2 SQIVND (reference sequence). The CDR3 extends over 13 amino acids.